This TCR beta chain was sequenced during a study of T cell responses to AZD1222 COVID-19 vaccine. The overall study: Second doses at about 4 or about 12 weeks were pooled.

Study-level findings and limits: Spike was spanned by vaccine-associated CD4 TCRs, which were dominant at 160-218 and 743-854. Reportedly, nearly half of unique spike TCRs recognized epitopes outside B.1.351/B.1.1.7 mutations. Females made up more of the donors, who were largely white British, and clonal diversity may have come out too low.

Germline V CDR1 and CDR2: SGHTA, FQGNSA. Trimming pared 2 bases from V and 5 bases from J, leaving 9 bases between. This CDR3 has 13 amino acids. The protocol was immunoSEQ multiplex PCR, while the TCRdb copy is restricted to in-frame clones and leaves out a portion. The data contain tens of thousands of clones, almost 90% of them singletons. A word on this clone: Its antigen is as yet unknown.

Sequencing used peripheral blood, obtained on day 0 of AZD1222 vaccination. This sequence originates from an adult in good health. The chain is built from TRBV7-2 and TRBJ2-5; D not resolved. The CDR3 spells CASSLNGYETQYF. CDR3 coding DNA: TGTGCCAGCAGCTTAAACGGCTACGAGACCCAGTACTTC. The full variable domain, its missing parts supplied by reference TRBV7-2 and TRBJ2-5, is GAGVSQSPSNKVTEKGKDVELRCDPISGHTALYWYRQSLGQGLEFLIYFQGNSAPDKSGLPSDRFSAERTGGSVSTLTIQRTQQEDSAVYLCASSLNGYETQYFGPGTRLLVL.